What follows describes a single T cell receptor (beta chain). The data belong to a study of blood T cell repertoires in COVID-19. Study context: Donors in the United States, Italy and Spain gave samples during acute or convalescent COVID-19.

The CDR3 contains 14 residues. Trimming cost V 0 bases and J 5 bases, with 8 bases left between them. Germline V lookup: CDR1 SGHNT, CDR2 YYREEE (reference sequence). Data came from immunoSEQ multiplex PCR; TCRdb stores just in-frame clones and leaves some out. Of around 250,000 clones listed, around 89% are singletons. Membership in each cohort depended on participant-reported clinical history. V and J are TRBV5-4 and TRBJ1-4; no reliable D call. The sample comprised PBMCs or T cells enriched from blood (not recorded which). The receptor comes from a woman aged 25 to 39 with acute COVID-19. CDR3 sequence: CASSLDSLNEKLFF. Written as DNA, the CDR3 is TGTGCCAGCAGCTTGGACAGCTTGAATGAAAAACTGTTTTTT.